This record covers a single T cell receptor (beta chain). This sample was included in a study of blood T cell repertoires in COVID-19. Profiled with immunoSEQ multiplex PCR; TCRdb holds only in-frame clones, not every one. The data show 20,000 or so clones, 75% to 95% seen once. Germline CDR1 MRHNA, CDR2 SNTAGT. This CDR3 is built from 13 residues. V lost 6 bases and J 7 bases, leaving 13 bases between the germline ends. Sequences were obtained from peripheral blood. The clonotype originates from a man in his 70s with active COVID-19. The genes are TRBV6-4 and TRBJ2-1, with a weak D call TRBD2 (5 bases). In nucleotides, the CDR3 is TGTGCCAGCAGCGCAGAGGGCGGGAATGAGCAGTTCTTC. This gives the protein CASSAEGGNEQFF.